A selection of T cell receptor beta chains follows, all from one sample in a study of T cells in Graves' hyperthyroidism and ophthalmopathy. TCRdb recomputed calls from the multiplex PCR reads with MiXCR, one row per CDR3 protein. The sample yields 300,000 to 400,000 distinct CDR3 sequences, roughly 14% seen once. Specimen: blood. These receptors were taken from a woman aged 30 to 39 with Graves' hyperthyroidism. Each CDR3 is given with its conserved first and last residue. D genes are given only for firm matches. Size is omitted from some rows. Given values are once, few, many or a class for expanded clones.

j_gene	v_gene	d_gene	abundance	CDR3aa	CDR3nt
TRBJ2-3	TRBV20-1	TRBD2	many	CSSLAGADTQYF	TGCAGCTCACTAGCGGGTGCAGATACGCAGTATTTT
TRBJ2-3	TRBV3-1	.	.	CASSQGVAADTQYF	TGTGCCAGCAGCCAAGGGGTAGCGGCGGATACGCAGTATTTT
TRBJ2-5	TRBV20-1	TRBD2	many	CSARGVVAGDLIGAQYF	TGCAGTGCTAGAGGGGTGGTGGCGGGAGATTTGATTGGTGCCCAGTACTTC
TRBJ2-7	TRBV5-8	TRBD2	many	CASSPWTSGRADGDEQYF	TGTGCCAGCAGCCCCTGGACTAGCGGGAGGGCGGACGGCGACGAGCAGTACTTC
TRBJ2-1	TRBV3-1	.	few	CASSPVGSYNEQFF	TGTGCCAGCAGCCCCGTGGGATCCTACAATGAGCAGTTCTTC
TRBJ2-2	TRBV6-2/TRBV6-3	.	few	CASSPRGAPNLGELFF	TGTGCCAGCAGTCCCCGCGGAGCCCCGAACCTCGGGGAGCTGTTTTTT
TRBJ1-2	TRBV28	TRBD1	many	CASSPVGTGNYGYTF	TGTGCCAGCAGCCCCGTTGGGACAGGGAACTATGGCTACACCTTC
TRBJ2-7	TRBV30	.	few	CAFQGTSYEQYF	TGTGCCTTCCAGGGGACCTCCTACGAGCAGTACTTC
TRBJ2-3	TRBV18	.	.	CASSSRNRGASTDTQYF	TGTGCCAGCTCTTCGCGAAACCGGGGGGCTAGCACAGATACGCAGTATTTT
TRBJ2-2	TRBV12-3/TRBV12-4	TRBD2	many	CASSPGRAGAGELFF	TGTGCCAGCAGCCCAGGGAGGGCCGGGGCCGGGGAGCTGTTTTTT